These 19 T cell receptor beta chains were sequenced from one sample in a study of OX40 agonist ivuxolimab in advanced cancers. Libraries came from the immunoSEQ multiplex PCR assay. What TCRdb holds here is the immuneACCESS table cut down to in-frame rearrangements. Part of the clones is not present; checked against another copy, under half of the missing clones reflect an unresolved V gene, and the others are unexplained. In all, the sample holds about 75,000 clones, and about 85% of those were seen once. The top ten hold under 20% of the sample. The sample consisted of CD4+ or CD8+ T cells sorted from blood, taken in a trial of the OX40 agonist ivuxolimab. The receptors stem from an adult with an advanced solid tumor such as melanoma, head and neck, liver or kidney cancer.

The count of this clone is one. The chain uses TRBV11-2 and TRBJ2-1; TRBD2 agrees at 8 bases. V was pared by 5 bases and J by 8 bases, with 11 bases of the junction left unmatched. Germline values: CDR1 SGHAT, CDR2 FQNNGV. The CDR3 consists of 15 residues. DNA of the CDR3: TGTGCCAGCAGCCCTCCCAGCGGGAGTAGGGATGAGCAGTTCTTC. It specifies CASSPPSGSRDEQFF.

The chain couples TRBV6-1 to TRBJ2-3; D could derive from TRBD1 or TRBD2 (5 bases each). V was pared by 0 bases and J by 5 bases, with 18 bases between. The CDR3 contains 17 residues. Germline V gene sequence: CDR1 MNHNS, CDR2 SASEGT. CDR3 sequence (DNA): TGTGCCAGCAGTGAAGCGGCCGGGACCCGAAGGGTAGATACGCAGTATTTT. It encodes CASSEAAGTRRVDTQYF.

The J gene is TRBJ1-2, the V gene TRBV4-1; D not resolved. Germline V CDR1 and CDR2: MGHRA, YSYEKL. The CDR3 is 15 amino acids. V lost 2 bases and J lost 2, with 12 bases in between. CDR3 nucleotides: TGCGCCAGCAGCCAATGGGTGGACCCCAACTATGGCTACACCTTC. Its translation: CASSQWVDPNYGYTF.

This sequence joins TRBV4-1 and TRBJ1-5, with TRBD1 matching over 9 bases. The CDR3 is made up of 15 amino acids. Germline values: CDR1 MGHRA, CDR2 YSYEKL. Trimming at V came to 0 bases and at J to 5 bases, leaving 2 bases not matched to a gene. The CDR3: CASSQERDRDQPQHF. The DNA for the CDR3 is TGCGCCAGCAGCCAAGAACGGGACAGGGATCAGCCCCAGCATTTT.

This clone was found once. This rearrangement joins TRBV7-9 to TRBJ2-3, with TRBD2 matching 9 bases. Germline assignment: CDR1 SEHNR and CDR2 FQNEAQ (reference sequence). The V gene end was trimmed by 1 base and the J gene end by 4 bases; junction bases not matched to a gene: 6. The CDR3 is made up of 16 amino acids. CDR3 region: CASSLGAGGPPDTQYF. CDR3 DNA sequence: TGTGCCAGCAGCTTAGGGGCGGGAGGGCCCCCAGATACGCAGTATTTT.

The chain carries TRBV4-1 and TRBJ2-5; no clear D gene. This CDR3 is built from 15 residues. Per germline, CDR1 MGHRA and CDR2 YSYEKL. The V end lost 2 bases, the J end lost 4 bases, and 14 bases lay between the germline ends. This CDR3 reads CASSQKRAWVETQYF. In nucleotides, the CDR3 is TGCGCCAGCAGCCAAAAAAGGGCCTGGGTAGAGACCCAGTACTTC.

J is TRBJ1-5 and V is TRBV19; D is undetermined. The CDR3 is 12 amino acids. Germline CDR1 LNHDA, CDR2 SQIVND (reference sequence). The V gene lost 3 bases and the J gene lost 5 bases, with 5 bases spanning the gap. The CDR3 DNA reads TGTGCCAGTAGTATGGAGTATCAGCCCCAGCATTTT. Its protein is CASSMEYQPQHF.

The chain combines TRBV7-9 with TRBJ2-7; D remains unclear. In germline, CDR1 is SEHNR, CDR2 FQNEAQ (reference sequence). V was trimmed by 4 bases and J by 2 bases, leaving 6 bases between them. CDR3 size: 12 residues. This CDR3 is CASSSWPYEQYF. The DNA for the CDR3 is TGTGCCAGCAGCTCCTGGCCCTACGAGCAGTACTTC.

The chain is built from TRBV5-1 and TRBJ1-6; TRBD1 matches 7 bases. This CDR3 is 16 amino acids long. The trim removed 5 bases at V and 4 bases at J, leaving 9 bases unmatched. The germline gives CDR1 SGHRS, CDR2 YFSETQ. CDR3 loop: CASSVKGARYNSPLHF. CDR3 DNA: TGCGCCAGCAGTGTTAAGGGGGCGCGATATAATTCACCCCTCCACTTT. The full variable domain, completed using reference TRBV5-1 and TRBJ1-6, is KAGVTQTPRYLIKTRGQQVTLSCSPISGHRSVSWYQQTPGQGLQFLFEYFSETQRNKGNFPGRFSGRQFSNSRSEMNVSTLELGDSALYLCASSVKGARYNSPLHFGNGTRLTVT.

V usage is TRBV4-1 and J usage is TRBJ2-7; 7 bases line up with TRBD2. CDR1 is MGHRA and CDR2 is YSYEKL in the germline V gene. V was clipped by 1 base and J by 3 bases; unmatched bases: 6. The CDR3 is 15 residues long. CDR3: CASSQAGGPNYEQYF. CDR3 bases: TGCGCCAGCAGCCAAGCGGGGGGTCCAAACTACGAGCAGTACTTC.

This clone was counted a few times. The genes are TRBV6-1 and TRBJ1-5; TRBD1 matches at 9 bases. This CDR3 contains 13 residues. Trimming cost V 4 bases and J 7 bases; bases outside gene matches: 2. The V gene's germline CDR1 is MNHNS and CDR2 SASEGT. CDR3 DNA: TGTGCCAGCAGTGGGGACAGGGTACAGCCCCAGCATTTT. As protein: CASSGDRVQPQHF.

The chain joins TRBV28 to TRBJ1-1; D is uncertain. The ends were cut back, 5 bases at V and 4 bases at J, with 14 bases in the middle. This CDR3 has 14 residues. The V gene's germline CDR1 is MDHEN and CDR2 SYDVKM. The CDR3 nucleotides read TGTGCCAGCAGTGATCTGCGGAGAGCCACTGAAGCTTTCTTT. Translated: CASSDLRRATEAFF.

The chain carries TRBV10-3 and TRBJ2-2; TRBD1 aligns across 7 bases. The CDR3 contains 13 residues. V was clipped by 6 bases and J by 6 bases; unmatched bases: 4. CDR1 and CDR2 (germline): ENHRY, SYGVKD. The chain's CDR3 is CAIRDRESGELFF. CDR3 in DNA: TGTGCCATCAGAGACAGGGAGTCCGGGGAGCTGTTTTTT.

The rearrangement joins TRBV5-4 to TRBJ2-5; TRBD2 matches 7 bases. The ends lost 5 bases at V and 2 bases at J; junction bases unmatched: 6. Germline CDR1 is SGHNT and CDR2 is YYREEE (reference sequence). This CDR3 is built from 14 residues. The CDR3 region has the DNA TGTGCCAGCAGTTTTAGGACTAGTCAAGAGACCCAGTACTTC. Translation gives CASSFRTSQETQYF.

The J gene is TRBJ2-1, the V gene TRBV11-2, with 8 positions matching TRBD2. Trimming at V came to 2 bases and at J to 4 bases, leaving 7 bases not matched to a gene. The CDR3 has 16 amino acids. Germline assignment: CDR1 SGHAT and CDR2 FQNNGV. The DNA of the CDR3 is TGTGCCAGCAGCTTACGGGGTAGCGGGAAATACAATGAGCAGTTCTTC. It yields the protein CASSLRGSGKYNEQFF.

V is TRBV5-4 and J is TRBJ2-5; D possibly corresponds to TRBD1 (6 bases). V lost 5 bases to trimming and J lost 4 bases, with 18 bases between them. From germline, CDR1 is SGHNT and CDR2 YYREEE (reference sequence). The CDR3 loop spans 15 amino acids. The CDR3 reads CASSSGTPPRETQYF. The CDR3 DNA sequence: TGTGCCAGCAGTTCCGGGACACCCCCGCGAGAGACCCAGTACTTC.

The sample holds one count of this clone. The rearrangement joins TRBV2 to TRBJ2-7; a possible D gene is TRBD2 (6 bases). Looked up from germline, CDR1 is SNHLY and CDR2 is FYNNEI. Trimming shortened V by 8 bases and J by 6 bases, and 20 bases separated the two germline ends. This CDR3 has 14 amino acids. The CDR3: CASLPREFFGEQYF. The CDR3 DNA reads TGTGCCAGCCTCCCCCGGGAGTTTTTCGGCGAGCAGTACTTC.

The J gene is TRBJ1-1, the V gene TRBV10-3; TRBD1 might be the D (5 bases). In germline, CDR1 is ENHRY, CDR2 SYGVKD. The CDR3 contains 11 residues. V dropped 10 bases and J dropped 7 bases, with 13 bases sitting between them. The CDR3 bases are TGTGCCACCTTAACAGGTTTTGAAGCTTTCTTT. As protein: CATLTGFEAFF.

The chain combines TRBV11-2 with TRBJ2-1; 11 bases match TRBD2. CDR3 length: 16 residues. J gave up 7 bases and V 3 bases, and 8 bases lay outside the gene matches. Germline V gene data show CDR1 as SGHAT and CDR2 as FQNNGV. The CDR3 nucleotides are TGTGCCAGCAGCTTCCACGGGACTAGCGGCCCTAATGAGCAGTTCTTC. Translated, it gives CASSFHGTSGPNEQFF. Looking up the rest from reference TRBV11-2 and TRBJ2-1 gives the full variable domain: EAGVAQSPRYKIIEKRQSVAFWCNPISGHATLYWYQQILGQGPKLLIQFQNNGVVDDSQLPKDRFSAERLKGVDSTLKIQPAKLEDSAVYLCASSFHGTSGPNEQFFGPGTRLTVL.